The clone carrying this T cell receptor beta chain was seen a handful of times. This sample is part of a study of cytomegalovirus exposure and HLA in healthy donors. The study ran its PCR with 60 Vbeta and 13 Jbeta primers. The method was immunoSEQ multiplex PCR; TCRdb's version includes in-frame clones alone and lacks a portion of them. This sample has some 200,000 clones, with roughly 70% found just once. The donors, nominally healthy at sampling, likely had unrecorded immune exposures. This receptor was obtained from a middle-aged man in good health and CMV-seropositive. The sample was PBMCs.

For the CDR3, the DNA is TGTGCCAGCAGTGCCGACAGTTTTGACTATGGCTACACCTTC. Its translation is CASSADSFDYGYTF. The rearrangement links TRBV2 to TRBJ1-2, with a possible D match to TRBD1 (5 bases). Trimming shortened V by 4 bases and J by 3 bases, and 12 bases separated the two germline ends. From germline, CDR1 is SNHLY and CDR2 FYNNEI. This CDR3 has 14 amino acids.